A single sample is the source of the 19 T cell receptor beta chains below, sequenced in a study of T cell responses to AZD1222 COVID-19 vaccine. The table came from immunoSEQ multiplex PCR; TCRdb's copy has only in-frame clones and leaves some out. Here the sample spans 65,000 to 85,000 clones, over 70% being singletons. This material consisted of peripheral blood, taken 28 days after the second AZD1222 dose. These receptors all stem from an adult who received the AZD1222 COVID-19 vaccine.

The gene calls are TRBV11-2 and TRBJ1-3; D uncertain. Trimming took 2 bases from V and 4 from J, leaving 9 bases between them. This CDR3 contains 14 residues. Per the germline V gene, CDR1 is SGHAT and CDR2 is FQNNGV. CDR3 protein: CASSLKGFGNTIYF. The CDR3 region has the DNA TGTGCCAGCAGCTTAAAGGGATTCGGAAACACCATATATTTT.

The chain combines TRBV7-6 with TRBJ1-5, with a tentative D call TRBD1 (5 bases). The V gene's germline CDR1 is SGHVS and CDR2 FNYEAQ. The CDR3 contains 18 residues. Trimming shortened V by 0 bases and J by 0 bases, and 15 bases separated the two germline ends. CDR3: CASSLAQGSRYSNQPQHF. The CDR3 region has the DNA TGTGCCAGCAGCTTAGCGCAGGGTTCGAGATATAGCAATCAGCCCCAGCATTTT.

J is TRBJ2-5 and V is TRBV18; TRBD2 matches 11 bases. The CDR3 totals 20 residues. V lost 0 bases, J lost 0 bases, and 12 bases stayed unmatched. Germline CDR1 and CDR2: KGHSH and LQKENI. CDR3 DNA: TGTGCCAGCTCACCACCGAGGCTAGCGGGGGGCCTAGGCTACCAAGAGACCCAGTACTTC. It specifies CASSPPRLAGGLGYQETQYF.

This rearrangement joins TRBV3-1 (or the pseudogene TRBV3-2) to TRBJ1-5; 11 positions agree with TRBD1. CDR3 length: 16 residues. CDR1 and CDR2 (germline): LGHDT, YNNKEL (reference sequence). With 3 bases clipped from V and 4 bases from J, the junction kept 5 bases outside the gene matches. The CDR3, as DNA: TGTGCCAGCAGCCATCGCGGACAGGGGGCGAATCAGCCCCAGCATTTT. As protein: CASSHRGQGANQPQHF.

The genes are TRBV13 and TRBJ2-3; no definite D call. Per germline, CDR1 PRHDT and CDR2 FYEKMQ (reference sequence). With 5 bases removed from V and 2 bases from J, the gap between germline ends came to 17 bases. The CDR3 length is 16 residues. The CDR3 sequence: CASSRSTQQLTDTQYF. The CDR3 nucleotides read TGTGCCAGCAGCCGAAGTACGCAACAACTCACAGATACGCAGTATTTT.

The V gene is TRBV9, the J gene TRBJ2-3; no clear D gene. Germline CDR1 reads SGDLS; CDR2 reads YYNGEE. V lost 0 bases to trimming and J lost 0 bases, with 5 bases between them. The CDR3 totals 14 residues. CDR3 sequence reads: CASSVATSTDTQYF. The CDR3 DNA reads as TGTGCCAGCAGCGTAGCAACTAGCACAGATACGCAGTATTTT.

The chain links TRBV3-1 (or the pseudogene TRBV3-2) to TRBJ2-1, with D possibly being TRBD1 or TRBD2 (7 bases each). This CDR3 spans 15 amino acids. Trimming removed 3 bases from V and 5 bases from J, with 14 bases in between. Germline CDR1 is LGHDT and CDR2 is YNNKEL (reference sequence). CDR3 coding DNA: TGTGCCAGCAGCCAGACAGGGAGCGGGAACAATGAGCAGTTCTTC. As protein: CASSQTGSGNNEQFF.

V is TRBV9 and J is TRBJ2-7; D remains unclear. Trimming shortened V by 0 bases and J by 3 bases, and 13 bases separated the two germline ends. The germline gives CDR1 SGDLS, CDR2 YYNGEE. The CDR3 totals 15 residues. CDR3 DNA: TGTGCCAGCAGCGTAGGGACCGTAGCTGGCTACGAGCAGTACTTC. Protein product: CASSVGTVAGYEQYF.

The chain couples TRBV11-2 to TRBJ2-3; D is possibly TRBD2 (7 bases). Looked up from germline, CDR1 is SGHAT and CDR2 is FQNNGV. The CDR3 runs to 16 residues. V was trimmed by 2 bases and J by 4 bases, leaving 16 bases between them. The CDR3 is CASSLIARGRADTQYF. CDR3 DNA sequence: TGTGCCAGCAGCTTAATCGCGCGGGGGCGCGCAGATACGCAGTATTTT. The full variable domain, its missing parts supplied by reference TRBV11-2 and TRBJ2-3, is EAGVAQSPRYKIIEKRQSVAFWCNPISGHATLYWYQQILGQGPKLLIQFQNNGVVDDSQLPKDRFSAERLKGVDSTLKIQPAKLEDSAVYLCASSLIARGRADTQYFGPGTRLTVL.

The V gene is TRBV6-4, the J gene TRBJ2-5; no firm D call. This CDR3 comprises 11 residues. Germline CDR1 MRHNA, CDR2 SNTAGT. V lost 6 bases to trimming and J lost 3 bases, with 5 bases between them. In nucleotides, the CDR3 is TGTGCCAGCAGGAAAAAAGAGACCCAGTACTTC. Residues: CASRKKETQYF.

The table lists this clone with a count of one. CDR3 residues: CARPGRLLGPNTGELFF. The CDR3 DNA is TGTGCCAGGCCGGGTCGGCTTTTGGGGCCGAACACCGGGGAGCTGTTTTTT. This chain connects TRBV19 to TRBJ2-2, with D perhaps TRBD1 (5 bases). The V and J ends lost 9 bases and 0 bases respectively, with 20 bases between them. The CDR3 is made up of 17 amino acids. CDR1 and CDR2 (germline): LNHDA, SQIVND (reference sequence).

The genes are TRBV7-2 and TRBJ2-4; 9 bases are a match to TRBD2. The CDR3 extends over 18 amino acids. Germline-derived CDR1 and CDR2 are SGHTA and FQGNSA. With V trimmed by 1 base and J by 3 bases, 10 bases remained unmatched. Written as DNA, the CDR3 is TGTGCCAGCAGCTTAGAGGCGGGGGGGGACTATTTCAAAAACATTCAGTACTTC. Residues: CASSLEAGGDYFKNIQYF.

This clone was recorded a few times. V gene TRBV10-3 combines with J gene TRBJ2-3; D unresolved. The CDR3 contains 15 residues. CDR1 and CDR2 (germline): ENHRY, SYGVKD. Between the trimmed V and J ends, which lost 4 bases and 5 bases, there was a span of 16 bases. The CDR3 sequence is CAISGSSRDRDTQYF. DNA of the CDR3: TGTGCCATCAGTGGTTCGTCCCGTGATCGAGATACGCAGTATTTT.

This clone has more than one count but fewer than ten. Here the CDR3 DNA reads TGTGCCTCACAGGTCAACTCTGGGGCCAACGTCCTGACTTTC. Its protein product is CASQVNSGANVLTF. This chain uses TRBV10-3 with TRBJ2-6; the D gene is possibly TRBD1 (5 bases). Trimming cost V 11 bases and J 0 bases, with 11 bases left between them. CDR1 and CDR2 from the germline V gene are ENHRY and SYGVKD. The CDR3 totals 14 residues.

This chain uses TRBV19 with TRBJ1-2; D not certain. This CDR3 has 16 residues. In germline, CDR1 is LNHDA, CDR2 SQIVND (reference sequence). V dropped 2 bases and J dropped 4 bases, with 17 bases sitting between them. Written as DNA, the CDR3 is TGTGCCAGTAGTATAACCCCCTGGCAGGTGGTCTATGGCTACACCTTC. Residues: CASSITPWQVVYGYTF. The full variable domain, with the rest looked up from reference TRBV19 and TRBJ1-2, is DGGITQSPKYLFRKEGQNVTLSCEQNLNHDAMYWYRQDPGQGLRLIYYSQIVNDFQKGDIAEGYSVSREKKESFPLTVTSAQKNPTAFYLCASSITPWQVVYGYTFGSGTRLTVV.

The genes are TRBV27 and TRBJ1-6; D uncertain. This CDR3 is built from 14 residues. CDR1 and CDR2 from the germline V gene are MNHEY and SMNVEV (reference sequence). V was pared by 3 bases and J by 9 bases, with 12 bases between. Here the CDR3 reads CASSLWSAPSPLHF. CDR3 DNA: TGTGCCAGCAGTTTGTGGTCAGCCCCTTCACCCCTCCACTTT.

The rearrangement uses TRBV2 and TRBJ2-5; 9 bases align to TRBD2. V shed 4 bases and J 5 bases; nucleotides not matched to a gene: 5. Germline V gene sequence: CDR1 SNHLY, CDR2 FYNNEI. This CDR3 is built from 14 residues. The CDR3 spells CASSGGTSTETQYF. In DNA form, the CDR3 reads TGTGCCAGCAGTGGAGGGACTAGCACGGAGACCCAGTACTTC.

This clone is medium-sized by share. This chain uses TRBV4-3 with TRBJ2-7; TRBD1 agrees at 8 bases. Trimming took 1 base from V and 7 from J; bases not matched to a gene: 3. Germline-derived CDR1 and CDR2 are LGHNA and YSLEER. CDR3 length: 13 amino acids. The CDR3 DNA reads TGCGCCAGCAGCCAAGTTTGGACAGGGGAGCAGTACTTC. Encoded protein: CASSQVWTGEQYF.

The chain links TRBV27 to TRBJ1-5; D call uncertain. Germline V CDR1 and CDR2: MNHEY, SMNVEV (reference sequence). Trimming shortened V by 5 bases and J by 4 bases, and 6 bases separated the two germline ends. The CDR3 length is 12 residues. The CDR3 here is CASSPTNQPQHF. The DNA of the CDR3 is TGTGCCAGCAGTCCGACTAATCAGCCCCAGCATTTT.